This entry lists 30 T cell receptor beta chains sequenced from one sample in a study of blood T cell repertoires in COVID-19. Some clones are missing from TCRdb's copy, which holds only in-frame ones; the method was immunoSEQ multiplex PCR. The sample carries hundreds of thousands of clones, roughly 84% recorded once. The sample was PBMCs or T cells enriched from blood (not recorded which). The receptor source for this set is a woman under 40 who had recovered from COVID-19.

This clone was seen a handful of times. This sequence joins TRBV10-3 and TRBJ1-2, with TRBD1 as a possible D gene (5 bases). This CDR3 has 12 amino acids. The germline V gene encodes CDR1 ENHRY and CDR2 SYGVKD. V was clipped by 9 bases and J by 0 bases, with 8 bases between them. The CDR3 region has the DNA TGTGCCATTACAGGAACTAACTATGGCTACACCTTC. It specifies CAITGTNYGYTF.

The chain recombines TRBV7-9 with TRBJ1-4, with 11 bases that match TRBD1. Germline V lookup: CDR1 SEHNR, CDR2 FQNEAQ (reference sequence). Trimming took 4 bases from V and 3 from J; bases not matched to a gene: 4. The CDR3 contains 16 residues. The CDR3 reads CASSYGQGAANEKLFF. In DNA, the CDR3 is TGTGCCAGCAGCTACGGACAGGGGGCGGCTAATGAAAAACTGTTTTTT.

This chain connects TRBV6-5 to TRBJ1-1, with 8 bases fitting TRBD1. Germline CDR1 reads MNHEY; CDR2 reads SVGAGI. V was clipped by 5 bases and J by 5 bases; unmatched bases: 10. The CDR3 is made up of 15 amino acids. CDR3 nucleotide sequence: TGTGCCAGCAGTACCAGGACAGGGTTTGGAACTGAAGCTTTCTTT. This gives the protein CASSTRTGFGTEAFF.

This chain links TRBV7-3 with TRBJ2-1; 12 bases are a match to TRBD2. V lost 5 bases, J lost 7 bases, and 15 bases stayed unmatched. The CDR3 runs 18 residues. Germline-derived CDR1 and CDR2 are SGHTA and FQGTGA. DNA for the CDR3: TGTGCCAGCAGCCCAATCCTCCTAGCGGGGGGGCCAAATAATGAGCAGTTCTTC. As protein: CASSPILLAGGPNNEQFF.

The chain joins TRBV6-5 to TRBJ2-5; TRBD2 might be the D (5 bases). Trimming left V 3 bases short and J 5 bases short, with 19 bases between. The CDR3 is 16 residues long. CDR1 and CDR2 from the germline V gene are MNHEY and SVGAGI. CDR3 coding DNA: TGTGCCAGCAGTTATACTCAGCGGTTAGGGCATGAGACCCAGTACTTC. As protein: CASSYTQRLGHETQYF.

The V and J genes are TRBV7-2 and TRBJ1-5; D is undetermined. Germline V gives CDR1 SGHTA, CDR2 FQGNSA. Deletions cut 3 bases from V and 3 bases from J, with 12 bases between. The length of the CDR3 is 15 residues. CDR3 nucleotides: TGTGCCAGCAGCTTTACCGGGGAGGTCAATCAGCCCCAGCATTTT. This gives the protein CASSFTGEVNQPQHF.

This chain connects TRBV3-1 (or the pseudogene TRBV3-2) to TRBJ2-3; 12 bases match TRBD2. This CDR3 spans 15 amino acids. Germline values: CDR1 LGHDT, CDR2 YNNKEL (reference sequence). The J segment lost 6 bases and the V segment lost 6 bases, leaving 7 bases of the junction unmatched. The CDR3 is CASRKLAGGPDTQYF. The CDR3, as DNA: TGTGCCAGCAGAAAACTAGCGGGAGGTCCGGATACGCAGTATTTT.

Turning to this clone: At the DNA level, this CDR3 is encoded by other sequences in the same sample as well. The chain is built from TRBV18 and TRBJ1-2; D unresolved. The V and J ends lost 3 bases and 0 bases respectively, with 5 bases between them. Germline V lookup: CDR1 KGHSH, CDR2 LQKENI. The CDR3 length is 13 residues. CDR3 bases: TGTGCCAGCTCACCGGACTCTAACTATGGCTACACCTTC. Residues: CASSPDSNYGYTF.

CDR3 in amino acids: CASSLEFSQETQYF. The CDR3 coding sequence is TGTGCCAGCAGCTTAGAGTTTAGCCAAGAGACCCAGTACTTC. This chain connects TRBV11-2 to TRBJ2-5; no firm D call. V was clipped by 0 bases and J by 1 base, with 6 bases between them. Germline V CDR1 and CDR2: SGHAT, FQNNGV. This CDR3 is built from 14 residues.

The chain is built from TRBV27 and TRBJ2-7; D gene unclear. CDR1 and CDR2 (germline): MNHEY, SMNVEV (reference sequence). The CDR3 is 13 residues long. Trimming shortened V by 5 bases and J by 2 bases, and 10 bases separated the two germline ends. This CDR3 reads CASSTRLTYEQYF. CDR3 in DNA: TGTGCCAGCAGTACCCGACTTACCTACGAGCAGTACTTC.

This clone was counted only a few times. In nucleotides, the CDR3 is TGTGCCAGCTCACCACCCGACAAGAGGGACGAGCAGTACTTC. Amino acids: CASSPPDKRDEQYF. The chain has TRBV18 and TRBJ2-7, with D maybe TRBD2 (5 bases). This CDR3 is 14 amino acids long. Germline V gene sequence: CDR1 KGHSH, CDR2 LQKENI. V was shortened by 0 bases and J by 5 bases, with 11 bases between the two germline ends. Using reference TRBV18 and TRBJ2-7 for the parts outside the CDR3, the full variable domain is NAGVMQNPRHLVRRRGQEARLRCSPMKGHSHVYWYRQLPEEGLKFMVYLQKENIIDESGMPKERFSAEFPKEGPSILRIQQVVRGDSAAYFCASSPPDKRDEQYFGPGTRLTVT.

V usage is TRBV4-2 and J usage is TRBJ1-3; TRBD1 aligns across 11 bases. Unmatched junction bases numbered 4, after V lost 0 bases and J lost 3 bases. The CDR3 spans 17 residues. Germline lookup yields CDR1 LGHNA and CDR2 YNFKEQ. This CDR3 is CASSQDRDRGNGNTIYF. Written as DNA, the CDR3 is TGTGCCAGCAGCCAAGACCGGGACAGGGGGAATGGAAACACCATATATTTT.

The genes are TRBV30 and TRBJ1-1; weak D call: TRBD1 (6 bases). The germline V gene has CDR1 GTSNPN and CDR2 SVGIG (reference sequence). With 2 bases removed from V and 4 bases from J, the gap between germline ends came to 8 bases. The length of the CDR3 is 12 residues. Written as DNA, the CDR3 is TGTGCCTGGAGTTCAGGGGTCACTGAAGCTTTCTTT. This codes for CAWSSGVTEAFF.

The chain employs TRBV19 and TRBJ1-2; 9 positions agree with TRBD1. The CDR3 has 15 amino acids. With 4 bases clipped from V and 7 bases from J, the junction kept 10 bases outside the gene matches. Germline loops: CDR1 LNHDA, CDR2 SQIVND (reference sequence). The CDR3 coding sequence is TGTGCCAGTAGTACCTATACAGGGGGCGCAGCTGGCTACACCTTC. As protein: CASSTYTGGAAGYTF.

The J gene is TRBJ2-3, the V gene TRBV5-5; 10 bases agree with TRBD2. The CDR3 runs to 15 residues. The trim removed 4 bases at V and 2 bases at J, leaving 4 bases unmatched. Germline lookup yields CDR1 SGHKS and CDR2 YYEKEE (reference sequence). DNA for the CDR3: TGTGCCAGCAGCGTAGGGACTAGCGACACAGATACGCAGTATTTT. It translates to CASSVGTSDTDTQYF.

V gene TRBV10-3 combines with J gene TRBJ2-7; TRBD1 agrees at 10 bases. CDR1 and CDR2 from the germline V gene are ENHRY and SYGVKD. There are 16 residues in the CDR3. The J segment lost 1 base and the V segment lost 11 bases, leaving 14 bases of the junction unmatched. CDR3 protein: CAASLSGTGASYEQYF. The CDR3 region has the DNA TGTGCCGCCTCACTATCAGGGACAGGGGCGTCCTACGAGCAGTACTTC.

The chain combines TRBV27 with TRBJ1-6; D is undetermined. The CDR3 is 17 residues long. Germline CDR1 MNHEY, CDR2 SMNVEV (reference sequence). Trimming left V 4 bases short and J 0 bases short, with 13 bases between. Here the CDR3 DNA reads TGTGCCAGCAGTTCGGACTCTCCCAGCTCCTATAATTCACCCCTCCACTTT. Translation gives CASSSDSPSSYNSPLHF.

V usage is TRBV10-3 and J usage is TRBJ1-1; no clear D. The CDR3 has 16 amino acids. CDR1 and CDR2 (germline): ENHRY, SYGVKD. Trimming removed 5 bases at V and 0 bases at J, with 16 bases between. The DNA for the CDR3 is TGTGCCATCAGTCCCCGGCGGACTACCGTGAACACTGAAGCTTTCTTT. Its protein is CAISPRRTTVNTEAFF.

The chain combines TRBV27 with TRBJ2-1; 7 positions match TRBD1. The V and J ends lost 8 bases and 9 bases, in that order; junction bases with no gene match: 10. Per the germline V gene, CDR1 is MNHEY and CDR2 is SMNVEV (reference sequence). CDR3 size: 13 residues. The CDR3 sequence is CASGRDSLFEQFF. For the CDR3, the DNA is TGTGCCAGCGGCCGGGACAGTCTTTTTGAGCAGTTCTTC.

With respect to this clone: This same CDR3 is encoded by further DNA sequences in the sample. This chain links TRBV7-9 with TRBJ1-6, with D uncertain. V was cut by 3 bases and J by 7 bases, with 10 bases left in between. CDR1 and CDR2 (germline): SEHNR, FQNEAQ (reference sequence). The CDR3 has 14 amino acids. The CDR3 bases are TGTGCCAGCAGCTTTGGGCAGCTGAATTCACCCCTCCACTTT. It specifies CASSFGQLNSPLHF.

V usage is TRBV15 and J usage is TRBJ2-5; tentatively, D is TRBD1 (6 bases). V was shortened by 3 bases and J by 5 bases, with 16 bases between the two germline ends. Looked up from germline, CDR1 is LNHNV and CDR2 is YYDKDF (reference sequence). The CDR3 loop spans 15 amino acids. The CDR3 DNA follows: TGTGCCACCAGCAGTCCCCCTACAGGGTCGGAGACCCAGTACTTC. It is translated as CATSSPPTGSETQYF.

The V gene is TRBV12-5, the J gene TRBJ1-5; D is undetermined. This CDR3 spans 13 amino acids. Trimming removed 2 bases from V and 7 bases from J, with 9 bases in between. Germline CDR1 reads LGHNT; CDR2 reads FRNRAP. The CDR3 nucleotides are TGTGCTAGTGGTTTGTCGGGAGTCCAGCCCCAGCATTTT. Protein sequence: CASGLSGVQPQHF.

This clone was found once. The chain recombines TRBV28 with TRBJ2-7; 11 nucleotides agree with TRBD2. Germline CDR1 MDHEN, CDR2 SYDVKM. With V trimmed by 5 bases and J by 2 bases, 5 bases remained unmatched. The CDR3 sequence is 15 residues long. The CDR3 DNA is TGTGCCAGCAGTCTCCGGACTAGCGGGCCCTACGAGCAGTACTTC. It specifies CASSLRTSGPYEQYF. The full variable domain, in which reference TRBV28 and TRBJ2-7 provide the parts outside the CDR3, is DVKVTQSSRYLVKRTGEKVFLECVQDMDHENMFWYRQDPGLGLRLIYFSYDVKMKEKGDIPEGYSVSREKKERFSLILESASTNQTSMYLCASSLRTSGPYEQYFGPGTRLTVT.

This clone has only a few counts. The chain couples TRBV11-2 to TRBJ2-7; a weak D match, TRBD1 (5 bases). The germline V and J ends were trimmed by 0 bases and 5 bases, with 14 bases remaining between them. CDR1 is SGHAT and CDR2 is FQNNGV in the germline V gene. The CDR3 consists of 15 residues. The CDR3 spells CASSLERGGVDEQYF. CDR3 DNA: TGTGCCAGCAGCTTAGAAAGGGGTGGTGTGGACGAGCAGTACTTC. Combining the CDR3 with reference TRBV11-2 and TRBJ2-7 gives the whole variable domain EAGVAQSPRYKIIEKRQSVAFWCNPISGHATLYWYQQILGQGPKLLIQFQNNGVVDDSQLPKDRFSAERLKGVDSTLKIQPAKLEDSAVYLCASSLERGGVDEQYFGPGTRLTVT.

V is TRBV21-1 and J is TRBJ1-5. TRBV21-1 is reported as a pseudogene. The CDR3 runs 17 residues. The CDR3 loop reads CASSKGGPNGDNQPQHF. CDR3 in DNA: TGTGCCAGCAGCAAAGGAGGTCCGAACGGAGACAATCAGCCCCAGCATTTT.

Here the CDR3 reads CASSFSGGFGYTF. The CDR3, as DNA: TGTGCCAGCAGTTTCAGTGGAGGGTTTGGCTACACCTTC. The rearrangement uses TRBV27 and TRBJ1-2; D is undetermined. This CDR3 is 13 amino acids long. The V end lost 3 bases, the J end lost 7 bases, and 12 bases lay between the germline ends. CDR1 and CDR2 (germline): MNHEY, SMNVEV (reference sequence).

V is TRBV15 and J is TRBJ2-7, with D maybe TRBD1 (6 bases). Trimming removed 5 bases from V and 2 bases from J, with 13 bases in between. Germline CDR1 is LNHNV and CDR2 is YYDKDF (reference sequence). This CDR3 is built from 14 residues. The CDR3 sequence: CATSPRTVAYEQYF. CDR3 bases: TGTGCCACCAGCCCCAGGACAGTCGCCTACGAGCAGTACTTC.

This clone was picked up one time. The rearrangement joins TRBV29-1 to TRBJ2-5; 11 nucleotides line up with TRBD1. This CDR3 has 15 residues. Germline CDR1 and CDR2: SQVTM and ANQGSEA. V trimming: 4 bases; J trimming: 4 bases; junction bases outside the gene matches: 8. The CDR3 loop is CSVGMGQGDGETQYF. DNA for the CDR3: TGCAGCGTTGGGATGGGACAGGGGGATGGAGAGACCCAGTACTTC.

V and J are TRBV10-1 and TRBJ2-5; tentative D call: TRBD1 (6 bases). Germline V gene data show CDR1 as WNHNN and CDR2 as SYGVQD (reference sequence). The germline V and J ends were trimmed by 5 bases and 1 base, with 11 bases remaining between them. The CDR3 runs 14 residues. CDR3 loop: CASSHGGSQETQYF. The CDR3 nucleotides are TGCGCCAGCAGTCATGGGGGCAGCCAAGAGACCCAGTACTTC.

This clone occurred a few times. The chain has TRBV10-2 and TRBJ1-2; 7 bases line up with TRBD1. The CDR3 sequence is 15 residues long. In germline, CDR1 is WSHSY, CDR2 SAAADI. Losses at the gene ends were 5 bases for V and 0 bases for J; bases not matched to a gene: 6. DNA of the CDR3: TGCGCCAGCAGTATGACAGGGACTGCTAACTATGGCTACACCTTC. Protein: CASSMTGTANYGYTF.